The following is a TCR beta chain sequence with its context. This clone was seen only a few times. The antigen this receptor binds is unknown. Base-call qualities are not available, and no considerably larger clone is one nucleotide away. The collaborating institutions used their own protocols to collect whole blood in K2EDTA tubes. Collaborator samples were shipped for TCRbeta analysis as frozen whole blood, isolated PBMCs, or DNA extracted from either sample type. TCRbeta CDR3 regions were amplified from genomic DNA by means of the immunoSEQ Assay, a bias-controlled multiplex PCR. The paper's data handling went like this. The number of nucleated cells in each sample was estimated by amplification of reference gene primers within the assay. Sequence reads were collapsed and filtered to measure the absolute abundance of every unique TCRbeta CDR3 rearrangement. Productive Simpson clonality was computed per sample as the square root of Simpson's diversity index over productive rearrangements. This immuneACCESS table, as held by TCRdb, lists in-frame sequences with V and J called but not all clones. Of the missing ones, under half trace to an unresolved V gene in checked studies; the others have no known cause. V and J calls and clone size are copied from that table; D and trimming were computed from the DNA. Across this sample there are about 320,000 clones, with roughly 82% seen only once. The ten largest clones take up around 1.5% of the sample.

This record belongs to a study of blood T cell repertoires in COVID-19 (dated by TCRdb to between 2020 and 2021). Background on the whole study: Samples from collaborators originated in the United States, Italy and Spain and spanned both the acute and convalescent phases of COVID-19. HLA class I and class II types, where available, came from metadata supplied by the sample provider rather than from assay-based typing. The sample metadata nearly always contained a de-identified subject ID, COVID-19 status, age in years and sex. The material from the prospective study consisted of cDNA or gDNA derived from T cells, B-cell-depleted T cells, or PBMCs. The repertoires were made available in a free public database intended to serve as a resource for research on the immune response to SARS-CoV-2. Deeply sampled blood TCRbeta repertoires from subjects exposed to, actively infected with, or recovered from COVID-19 were included in the dataset. The samples were drawn from two sources: the first 160 participants of the ongoing ImmuneRACE study, and fewer than 1,500 subjects contributed by 6 global collaborators.

Beyond this particular receptor, the publication reports: Clinical and demographic metadata were provided uncurated, with the amount varying by source and participant.

Material: peripheral blood. The sequence was collected from a woman aged 50 to 60 with acute or convalescent COVID-19.

The bases read TGTGCCACCAGTGGGGGGGGACTCTATGGCTACACCTTC. It codes for CATSGGGLYGYTF. The chain uses TRBV24-1 and TRBJ1-2; the D gene is possibly TRBD1, with 5 bases matching. CDR1 KGHDR and CDR2 SFDVKD are derived from the germline V gene. The cysteine opens and the phenylalanine closes a CDR3 of 13 amino acids. Only the CDR3 region is kept as DNA, spanning 39 bases read in frame from base 1. Trimming removed 5 bases from V and 4 bases from J, leaving 10 bases between the germline ends.